This T cell receptor (beta chain) was profiled in a study of blood T cell repertoires in COVID-19. Germline assignment: CDR1 SQVTM and CDR2 ANQGSEA. Trimming took 1 base from V and 2 from J; bases not matched to a gene: 3. CDR3 length: 15 amino acids. As handled by the study authors: Cell counts per sample came from amplifying reference gene primers. The protocol was immunoSEQ multiplex PCR, while the TCRdb copy is restricted to in-frame clones and leaves out a portion. The DNA was the basis for D and trimming; V, J and clone size are from that table. The table shows approximately 70,000 clones, with 72% occurring only once.

The clonotype comes from an older woman who had been exposed to COVID-19. Sequenced input: PBMCs or T cells enriched from blood (not recorded which). The V and J genes are TRBV29-1 and TRBJ2-3, with 10 bases matching TRBD2. The CDR3 DNA is TGCAGCGTTGAAGCTAGCGGGGGATTCACAGATACGCAGTATTTT. Translating it yields CSVEASGGFTDTQYF.